The T cell receptor (beta chain) under discussion was sequenced for a study of immune evolution from preneoplasia to lung adenocarcinoma. General study results and limits: From normal lung to invasive adenocarcinoma, top clone frequencies appeared to decrease.

Germline-derived CDR1 and CDR2 are SGHVS and FNYEAQ. CDR3 length equals 16 residues. Data came from immunoSEQ multiplex PCR; TCRdb stores just in-frame clones and leaves some out. The sample gives over 9,500 clones, 78% of which show up once; about 4% is in the top ten. Remarks on this clone: Its target is not known. One end of the junction varies from germline; a read error may be responsible. Other DNA sequences from this sample encode an identical CDR3 as well.

Patients had resection in Japan or China between about 2014 and 2018. After pathologic assessment, macro-dissection selected premalignant or tumor cells for extraction. This receptor was taken from a person aged 55 to 79 with lung adenocarcinoma. The genes are TRBV7-6 and TRBJ2-5; perhaps D is TRBD1 or TRBD2 (7 bases each). Sequenced: FFPE minimally invasive lung adenocarcinoma tissue. The chain's CDR3 is CASSLGQGGFQETQYF. The CDR3 DNA follows: TGTGCCAGCAGCTTAGGCCAGGGGGGGTTCCAAGAAACCCAGTACTTC.